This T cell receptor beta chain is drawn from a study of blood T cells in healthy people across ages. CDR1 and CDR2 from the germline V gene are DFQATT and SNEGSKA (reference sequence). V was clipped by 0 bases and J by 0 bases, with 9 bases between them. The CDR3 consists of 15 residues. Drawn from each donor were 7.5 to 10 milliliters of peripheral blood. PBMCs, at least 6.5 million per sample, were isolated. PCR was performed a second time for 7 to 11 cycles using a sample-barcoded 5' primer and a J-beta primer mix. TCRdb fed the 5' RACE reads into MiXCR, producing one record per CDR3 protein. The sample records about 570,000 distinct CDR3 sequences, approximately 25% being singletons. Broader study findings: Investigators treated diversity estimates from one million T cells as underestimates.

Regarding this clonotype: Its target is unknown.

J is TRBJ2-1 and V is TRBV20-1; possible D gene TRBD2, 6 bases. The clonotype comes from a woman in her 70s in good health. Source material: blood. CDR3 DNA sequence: TGCAGTGCTAGAGATGGGGGGAGCTCCTACAATGAGCAGTTCTTC. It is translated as CSARDGGSSYNEQFF.